The 32 T cell receptor beta chains reported below all come from one sample, sequenced in a study of shared clonotypes between healthy human individuals. The repertoire was sequenced with immunoSEQ multiplex PCR; TCRdb's copy has only in-frame clones and lacks some. The table shows roughly 500,000 clones, with around 73% occurring only once. The sequencing input was PBMCs. All receptors come from a middle-aged woman in good health. Some clones in this sample may be carry-over from other donors' samples.

CDR3 nucleotide sequence: TGTGCCAGCAGTGAAGCGGGTGTCAGGCTGAACGAGCAGTACTTC. Translation: CASSEAGVRLNEQYF. The genes are TRBV6-1 and TRBJ2-7, with unresolved D. Germline CDR1 reads MNHNS; CDR2 reads SASEGT. The CDR3 loop spans 15 amino acids. The V end was cut by 0 bases, the J end by 5 bases, with 14 bases between.

This chain links TRBV6-5 with TRBJ2-2; D not certain. Germline values: CDR1 MNHEY, CDR2 SVGAGI. Trimming pared 6 bases from V and 8 bases from J, leaving 10 bases between. CDR3 length: 12 residues. The CDR3 protein is CASSKTSGELFF. Written as DNA, the CDR3 is TGTGCCAGCAGCAAGACTTCTGGGGAGCTGTTTTTT.

This clone has a single count. The V call is TRBV5-1, the J call TRBJ2-5; no definite D call. The CDR3 is 14 residues long. V dropped 2 bases and J dropped 2 bases, with 10 bases sitting between them. Germline CDR1 and CDR2: SGHRS and YFSETQ. CDR3 amino acids: CASSLMRQQETQYF. CDR3 nucleotides: TGCGCCAGCAGCTTAATGCGGCAGCAAGAGACCCAGTACTTC. Complete variable domain (other parts from reference TRBV5-1 and TRBJ2-5): KAGVTQTPRYLIKTRGQQVTLSCSPISGHRSVSWYQQTPGQGLQFLFEYFSETQRNKGNFPGRFSGRQFSNSRSEMNVSTLELGDSALYLCASSLMRQQETQYFGPGTRLLVL.

This clone was seen a handful of times. This chain joins TRBV6-5 and TRBJ1-5; weak D call: TRBD1 (5 bases). Germline V gene sequence: CDR1 MNHEY, CDR2 SVGAGI. This CDR3 is built from 15 residues. Trimming stripped 5 bases from V and 2 bases from J, with 13 bases between. The CDR3 coding sequence is TGTGCCAGCAGTCAACTTCTGGGGGGCAATCAGCCCCAGCATTTT. Its protein product is CASSQLLGGNQPQHF.

The chain joins TRBV7-8 to TRBJ2-1, with 8 bases aligning to TRBD1. This CDR3 region has 14 residues. Germline assignment: CDR1 SGHVS and CDR2 FQNEAQ. V trimming: 3 bases; J trimming: 9 bases; junction bases outside the gene matches: 7. Written as DNA, the CDR3 is TGTGCCAGCAGCTTGGGGACAGGCATAAGTGAGCAGTTCTTC. This gives the protein CASSLGTGISEQFF.

The rearrangement uses TRBV15 and TRBJ1-2, with D uncertain. The CDR3 covers 13 residues. Trimming left V 1 base short and J 8 bases short, with 11 bases between. Germline CDR1 and CDR2: LNHNV and YYDKDF (reference sequence). CDR3 protein: CATSRVSERGYTF. In DNA form, the CDR3 reads TGTGCCACCAGCAGAGTTTCAGAAAGGGGCTACACCTTC. The variable domain in full, with the rest retrieved from reference TRBV15 and TRBJ1-2, is DAMVIQNPRYQVTQFGKPVTLSCSQTLNHNVMYWYQQKSSQAPKLLFHYYDKDFNNEADTPDNFQSRRPNTSFCFLDIRSPGLGDTAMYLCATSRVSERGYTFGSGTRLTVV.

The chain is built from TRBV2 and TRBJ1-4, with 7 positions matching TRBD1. Germline CDR1 is SNHLY and CDR2 is FYNNEI. Trimming removed 7 bases from V and 6 bases from J; junction bases left unmatched: 8. The CDR3 is 14 amino acids. The CDR3: CASTDPGGDEKLFF. Written as DNA, the CDR3 is TGTGCCAGCACGGACCCAGGGGGTGATGAAAAACTGTTTTTT.

The chain is built from TRBV5-3 and TRBJ1-1; D gene unclear. TRBV5-3 is an ORF; its function is uncertain. This CDR3 comprises 13 residues. Trimming pared 8 bases from V and 1 base from J, leaving 12 bases between. DNA for the CDR3: TGTGCCAGGGTCCGGGCCGAGAACACTGAAGCTTTCTTT. Its translation is CARVRAENTEAFF.

V is TRBV28 and J is TRBJ2-3; TRBD1 agrees at 11 bases. Germline lookup yields CDR1 MDHEN and CDR2 SYDVKM. Trimming took 5 bases from V and 4 from J; bases not matched to a gene: 5. The CDR3 loop spans 15 amino acids. The CDR3 spells CASSRDRGLSDTQYF. Here the CDR3 DNA reads TGTGCCAGCAGTCGGGACAGGGGGTTATCAGATACGCAGTATTTT.

CDR3 DNA: TGTGCCAGCGCAACAGGGGGGAACTATGGCTACACCTTC. Residues: CASATGGNYGYTF. This chain uses TRBV2 with TRBJ1-2; 8 nucleotides match TRBD1. From germline, CDR1 is SNHLY and CDR2 FYNNEI. This CDR3 region has 13 residues. The J segment lost 2 bases and the V segment lost 8 bases, leaving 4 bases of the junction unmatched. Full variable domain (outside the CDR3, taken from reference TRBV2 and TRBJ1-2): EPEVTQTPSHQVTQMGQEVILRCVPISNHLYFYWYRQILGQKVEFLVSFYNNEISEKSEIFDDQFSVERPDGSNFTLKIRSTKLEDSAMYFCASATGGNYGYTFGSGTRLTVV.

This chain uses TRBV7-3 with TRBJ2-1; 8 bases agree with TRBD1. CDR1 SGHTA and CDR2 FQGTGA come from the germline V gene. Trimming removed 2 bases from V and 8 bases from J; junction bases left unmatched: 14. The CDR3 is 17 residues long. CDR3 coding DNA: TGTGCCAGCAGCTTACAAATTGGGACAGGTAGTGGGGATGAGCAGTTCTTC. Translated: CASSLQIGTGSGDEQFF. Filled out from reference TRBV7-3 and TRBJ2-1, the complete variable domain reads GAGVSQTPSNKVTEKGKYVELRCDPISGHTALYWYRQSLGQGPEFLIYFQGTGAADDSGLPNDRFFAVRPEGSVSTLKIQRTERGDSAVYLCASSLQIGTGSGDEQFFGPGTRLTVL.

The table lists this clone with a few counts. The chain combines TRBV28 with TRBJ2-5; the match to TRBD1 covers 7 bases. The J call may be incorrect, as the DNA end agrees better with TRBJ2-7. The CDR3 runs to 14 residues. The germline V gene encodes CDR1 MDHEN and CDR2 SYDVKM. This CDR3 is CASSLVRGPYEQYF. CDR3 nucleotides: TGTGCCAGCAGTTTAGTTAGGGGGCCCTACGAGCAGTACTTC.

V usage is TRBV5-1 and J usage is TRBJ1-3, with unresolved D. This CDR3 contains 13 residues. Trimming shortened V by 4 bases and J by 8 bases, and 13 bases separated the two germline ends. CDR1 is SGHRS and CDR2 is YFSETQ in the germline V gene. CDR3 region: CASSPRGVDTIYF. CDR3 nucleotide sequence: TGCGCCAGCAGCCCCCGCGGGGTAGACACCATATATTTT.

This clone appeared a single time. The rearrangement joins TRBV6-6 to TRBJ1-2; TRBD1 aligns across 10 bases. The CDR3 has 14 residues. V shed 2 bases and J 8 bases; nucleotides not matched to a gene: 5. The germline CDR1 and CDR2 sequences are MNHNY and SVGAGI (reference sequence). CDR3 protein: CASSYGTGVGGYTF. The CDR3 region has the DNA TGTGCCAGCAGTTACGGGACAGGGGTAGGAGGCTACACCTTC.

J is TRBJ2-3 and V is TRBV28, with 9 bases lining up with TRBD2. V was pared by 4 bases and J by 2 bases, with 7 bases of the junction left unmatched. This CDR3 is built from 16 residues. The germline V gene has CDR1 MDHEN and CDR2 SYDVKM. CDR3 DNA sequence: TGTGCCAGCAGTTCCCCTGTAGCGGGAGTCACAGATACGCAGTATTTT. Protein: CASSSPVAGVTDTQYF.

J is TRBJ2-1 and V is TRBV30, with D possibly called TRBD1 or TRBD2 (7 bases each). Trimming stripped 2 bases from V and 5 bases from J, with 13 bases between. Germline CDR1 is GTSNPN and CDR2 is SVGIG (reference sequence). CDR3 length: 14 residues. The CDR3 protein is CAWSSSGTDNEQFF. As DNA, the CDR3 is TGTGCCTGGAGTTCCAGCGGGACAGACAATGAGCAGTTCTTC.

In regard to this clone: Since a far larger clone is one base different, this is likely a read error. The chain couples TRBV25-1 to TRBJ1-5; D is uncertain. The germline V and J ends were trimmed by 6 bases and 1 base, with 13 bases remaining between them. CDR1 and CDR2 (germline): MGHDK, SYGVNS. The CDR3 runs 15 residues. The CDR3 region has the DNA TGTGCCAGCAGCTCATCCGTGGGGAGCAATCAGCCCCAGCATTTT. Amino acid sequence: CASSSSVGSNQPQHF.

This clone was observed a single time. The chain is built from TRBV7-2 and TRBJ2-5; D call uncertain. Trimming took off 4 bases at V and 0 bases at J, with 9 bases between the two ends. The CDR3 consists of 14 residues. Per the germline V gene, CDR1 is SGHTA and CDR2 is FQGNSA. The chain's CDR3 is CASSSQPHQETQYF. CDR3 coding DNA: TGTGCCAGCAGCTCCCAACCCCACCAAGAGACCCAGTACTTC.

V gene TRBV7-2 combines with J gene TRBJ1-5; possible D gene TRBD1, 6 bases. The CDR3 extends over 17 amino acids. CDR1 is SGHTA, CDR2 FQGNSA, per germline. The V gene lost 1 base and the J gene lost 4 bases, with 17 bases spanning the gap. The CDR3 nucleotides are TGTGCCAGCAGCTTAGGCTCCGGGACACCATCGAATCAGCCCCAGCATTTT. Residues: CASSLGSGTPSNQPQHF.

The J gene is TRBJ2-2, the V gene TRBV4-2, with TRBD2 matching over 9 bases. Unmatched junction bases numbered 6, after V lost 4 bases and J lost 3 bases. Germline assignment: CDR1 LGHNA and CDR2 YNFKEQ. This CDR3 comprises 16 residues. CDR3 sequence: CASSPRGGRDTGELFF. CDR3 nucleotides: TGTGCCAGCAGCCCGAGGGGCGGGAGGGACACCGGGGAGCTGTTTTTT.

About this clone: This may be a read error, as it is one base from a much larger clone. Different DNA sequences within this sample yield the same CDR3. The chain links TRBV7-3 to TRBJ2-6; 7 nucleotides line up with TRBD1. This CDR3 is built from 18 residues. Looked up from germline, CDR1 is SGHTA and CDR2 is FQGTGA. CDR3 residues: CASSPLGTANSGANVLTF. For the CDR3, the DNA is TGTGCCAGCAGCCCTCTTGGGACAGCTAATTCTGGTGCCAACGTCCTGACTTTC.

This clone has at least ten counts. The V call is TRBV18, the J call TRBJ1-5; 10 bases match TRBD1. The ends lost 3 bases at V and 7 bases at J; junction bases unmatched: 6. From germline, CDR1 is KGHSH and CDR2 LQKENI. This CDR3 region has 15 residues. This CDR3 reads CASSPSRDRGQPQHF. The CDR3 bases are TGTGCCAGCTCACCTTCCCGGGACAGGGGACAGCCCCAGCATTTT.

The chain's CDR3 is CASSRQVLTSGNTIYF. The CDR3 bases are TGTGCCAGCAGTCGACAGGTTCTCACCTCTGGAAACACCATATATTTT. V and J are TRBV9 and TRBJ1-3; D may be TRBD1 (6 bases). The germline gives CDR1 SGDLS, CDR2 YYNGEE. Deletions cut 5 bases from V and 0 bases from J, with 15 bases between. The CDR3 runs 16 residues.

This clone was seen once. The V and J genes are TRBV28 and TRBJ1-6; D is unresolved. The ends were cut back, 6 bases at V and 0 bases at J, with 6 bases in the middle. The V gene's germline CDR1 is MDHEN and CDR2 SYDVKM. The CDR3 is 14 residues long. CDR3 in DNA: TGTGCCAGCAGGCAAAGCTCCTATAATTCACCCCTCCACTTT. It yields the protein CASRQSSYNSPLHF. The full variable domain, completed using reference TRBV28 and TRBJ1-6, is DVKVTQSSRYLVKRTGEKVFLECVQDMDHENMFWYRQDPGLGLRLIYFSYDVKMKEKGDIPEGYSVSREKKERFSLILESASTNQTSMYLCASRQSSYNSPLHFGNGTRLTVT.

The CDR3 region is CASSVSPLELDNEQFF. The CDR3 DNA follows: TGTGCCAGCAGCGTCTCCCCCCTGGAGTTGGACAATGAGCAGTTCTTC. The chain uses TRBV9 and TRBJ2-1; D not certain. V was pared by 2 bases and J by 5 bases, with 17 bases between. Germline assignment: CDR1 SGDLS and CDR2 YYNGEE. CDR3 length: 16 residues.

This clone was counted a single time. This chain uses TRBV7-6 with TRBJ1-2; the D gene is possibly TRBD1 (6 bases). The germline V and J ends were trimmed by 5 bases and 1 base, with 20 bases remaining between them. Germline CDR1 SGHVS, CDR2 FNYEAQ. The CDR3 length is 17 residues. The DNA of the CDR3 is TGTGCCAGCAGCCCTACAGACACAGGGTTCGGTAACTATGGCTACACCTTC. Translated, it gives CASSPTDTGFGNYGYTF. The whole variable domain, remainder taken from reference TRBV7-6 and TRBJ1-2, is GAGVSQSPRYKVTKRGQDVALRCDPISGHVSLYWYRQALGQGPEFLTYFNYEAQQDKSGLPNDRFSAERPEGSISTLTIQRTEQRDSAMYRCASSPTDTGFGNYGYTFGSGTRLTVV.

J is TRBJ1-3 and V is TRBV7-2, with 7 bases identical to TRBD1. The CDR3 is 16 residues long. J gave up 2 bases and V 1 base, and 5 bases lay outside the gene matches. The germline V gene has CDR1 SGHTA and CDR2 FQGNSA. The DNA of the CDR3 is TGTGCCAGCAGCTTAGTGGCAGGGGGAGCTGGAAACACCATATATTTT. Translating it yields CASSLVAGGAGNTIYF.

As regards this clone: One junction end disagrees with the germline gene, perhaps due to a read error. The rearrangement links TRBV18 to TRBJ1-1; 9 nucleotides agree with TRBD1. Looked up from germline, CDR1 is KGHSH and CDR2 is LQKENI. This CDR3 is 13 amino acids long. CDR3 protein: CASSPPGQGSEYF. The CDR3 DNA follows: TGTGCCAGCTCACCGCCGGGACAGGGTTCGGAATATTTT.

Only one count was recorded for this clone. The J gene is TRBJ2-1, the V gene TRBV2, with 13 bases that match TRBD2. This CDR3 has 14 residues. Losses at the gene ends were 8 bases for V and 9 bases for J; bases not matched to a gene: 7. Germline lookup yields CDR1 SNHLY and CDR2 FYNNEI. The CDR3 DNA sequence: TGTGCCAGCGGGAGGACTAGCGGGAGCTTTGAGCAGTTCTTC. This sequence encodes CASGRTSGSFEQFF.

A few counts support this clone. The gene calls are TRBV29-1 and TRBJ1-5; 8 bases align to TRBD1. The trim removed 6 bases at V and 6 bases at J, leaving 7 bases unmatched. CDR3 length: 13 amino acids. Germline CDR1 SQVTM, CDR2 ANQGSEA. CDR3 loop: CSVSPTGGQPQHF. CDR3 DNA sequence: TGCAGCGTGTCTCCCACAGGGGGTCAGCCCCAGCATTTT.

In nucleotides, the CDR3 is TGCGCCAGCAGTCCCGACAGGGGATCAGATACGCAGTATTTT. This sequence encodes CASSPDRGSDTQYF. V and J are TRBV4-1 and TRBJ2-3; 8 bases match TRBD1. CDR1 is MGHRA and CDR2 is YSYEKL in the germline V gene. CDR3 length: 14 residues. Germline trimming cut 6 bases from V and 4 bases from J; bases unmatched to any gene: 6.

As concerns this clone: The same CDR3 arises from other DNA sequences in this sample as well. The chain employs TRBV18 and TRBJ2-1, with 11 bases identical to TRBD2. Germline lookup yields CDR1 KGHSH and CDR2 LQKENI. V shed 3 bases, J shed 5 bases, and the junction held 3 bases outside the gene matches. The CDR3 extends over 15 amino acids. CDR3 in amino acids: CASSPGTSGNNEQFF. As DNA, the CDR3 is TGTGCCAGCTCACCGGGGACTAGCGGAAACAATGAGCAGTTCTTC.